The 5 T cell receptor beta chains in this list originate from one sample, sequenced in a study of diagnostic markers for celiac disease. TCRdb re-called the reads; every CDR3 protein appears as one record, without DNA. The sample table includes around 8,000 distinct CDR3 sequences. The material sequenced was either unsorted cells or a sorted T cell fraction (not recorded which). These receptors were collected from a human donor. This table probably holds off-target reads from a library built for another chain.

This clonotype is called medium-sized based on its frequency. The chain couples TRBV6-6 to TRBJ2-7; TCRdb returns TRBD2, unconfirmable since there is no DNA. Looked up from germline, CDR1 is MNHNY and CDR2 is SVGAGI (reference sequence). The CDR3 consists of 13 residues. The CDR3 region is CASRTRLATEQYF.

Considering frequency, this clonotype is medium-sized (0.01 to 0.1%). The chain uses TRBV7-9 and TRBJ1-1; TCRdb selects TRBD1, and the lack of DNA leaves this call unchecked. This CDR3 is 13 amino acids long. CDR1 is SEHNR and CDR2 is FQNEAQ in the germline V gene (reference sequence). The CDR3: CASSSSGTSEAFF. The variable domain in full, completed from reference TRBV7-9 and TRBJ1-1, reads DTGVSQNPRHKITKRGQNVTFRCDPISEHNRLYWYRQTLGQGPEFLTYFQNEAQLEKSRLLSDRFSAERPKGSFSTLEIQRTEQGDSAMYLCASSSSGTSEAFFGQGTRLTVV.

This clonotype is medium-sized by frequency. The chain is built from TRBV12-3 or TRBV12-4 and TRBJ2-1; there is no DNA to check the TCRdb D call of TRBD1. The CDR3 totals 16 residues. The CDR3 sequence is CASSLEGTGAYNEQFF.

V usage is TRBV20-1 and J usage is TRBJ2-3; the D gene TCRdb calls, TRBD1, cannot be checked with no DNA. The germline V gene has CDR1 DFQATT and CDR2 SNEGSKA (reference sequence). The CDR3 loop spans 17 amino acids. The CDR3 region is CSARGEDSYGLRDTQYF.

This rearrangement joins TRBV29-1 to TRBJ2-7; TCRdb gives TRBD1 as the D gene, but with no DNA this cannot be confirmed. This CDR3 is 14 amino acids long. CDR1 SQVTM and CDR2 ANQGSEA come from the germline V gene. CDR3 protein: CSVRGTGKTYEQYF.